This is a list of T cell receptor beta chains from one sample in a study of blood T cells in healthy people across ages. TCRdb used MiXCR to reprocess the 5' RACE reads, holding one entry per CDR3 protein. The sample carries 790,000 or so distinct CDR3 sequences, less than 60% recorded once. Sequenced input: blood. Receptors were obtained from a man older than 75 in good health. The CDR3 runs from the conserved cysteine through the conserved F or W. D genes are given only for firm matches. For some rows the clone size is stated as once, few or many, or as a class when expanded; others skip it.

D: .
J: TRBJ2-3
size: .
V: TRBV28
DNA: TGTGCCAGCCGGCGAGATACGCAGTATTTT
CDR3: CASRRDTQYF

D: TRBD2
J: TRBJ2-5
size: many
V: TRBV20-1
DNA: TGCAGTGCTAGGGGAGCGGGAGGGCCTGGAGAGACCCAGTACTTC
CDR3: CSARGAGGPGETQYF

D: .
J: TRBJ1-4
size: .
V: TRBV18
DNA: TGTGCCAGCTCACCACCGAGTGGTGGGGCTAATGAAAAACTGTTTTTT
CDR3: CASSPPSGGANEKLFF

D: TRBD1
J: TRBJ1-6
size: .
V: TRBV5-4
DNA: TGTGCCAGCAGCTTGGGCACAGGGGATACCTATAATTCACCCCTCCACTTT
CDR3: CASSLGTGDTYNSPLHF

D: .
J: TRBJ1-2
size: .
V: TRBV16
DNA: TGTGCCAGCAGCCAATCGGTGGGGGCAGGGCGACGCTACACCTTC
CDR3: CASSQSVGAGRRYTF

D: .
J: TRBJ1-5
size: few
V: TRBV20-1
DNA: TGCAGTGCTAGTTTGGGGGTAGGGCAGCCCCAGCATTTT
CDR3: CSASLGVGQPQHF

D: TRBD1
J: TRBJ2-1
size: few
V: TRBV29-1
DNA: TGCAGCGTTGATGGGACAGCCTACAATGAGCAGTTCTTC
CDR3: CSVDGTAYNEQFF

D: TRBD1
J: TRBJ2-3
size: many
V: TRBV29-1
DNA: TGCAGCGTTGAGACGGGACAGGGAACAGATACGCAGTATTTT
CDR3: CSVETGQGTDTQYF

D: .
J: TRBJ2-5
size: .
V: TRBV10-3
DNA: TGTGCCATCAGGGCCGACACTAGAGGCGAGACCCAGTACTTC
CDR3: CAIRADTRGETQYF

D: .
J: TRBJ2-7
size: .
V: TRBV5-5
DNA: TGTGCCAGCAGCTTGGGAGGGCAGGGGGGAAGCGAGCAGTACTTC
CDR3: CASSLGGQGGSEQYF

D: TRBD1
J: TRBJ2-7
size: few
V: TRBV29-1
DNA: TGCAGCGTTGCCGGGACAGGGGCCAGGTCCTACGAGCAGTACTTC
CDR3: CSVAGTGARSYEQYF

D: TRBD2
J: TRBJ2-1
size: .
V: TRBV28
DNA: TGTGCCAGCAGTTTACAGCGGGAGGCCCTCAGCTCCTACAATGAGCAGTTCTTC
CDR3: CASSLQREALSSYNEQFF

D: .
J: TRBJ1-5
size: .
V: TRBV20-1
DNA: TGCAGTGCTACCGACACCTTTAATCAGCCCCAGCATTTT
CDR3: CSATDTFNQPQHF

D: .
J: TRBJ1-5
size: few
V: TRBV20-1
DNA: TGCAGTGCTAGTCGCTTCGGGGATAGCAATCAGCCCCAGCATTTT
CDR3: CSASRFGDSNQPQHF

D: .
J: TRBJ2-2
size: .
V: TRBV12-3/TRBV12-4
DNA: TGTGCCAGCAGATTTATGGGGACCGGGGAGCTGTTTTTT
CDR3: CASRFMGTGELFF

D: .
J: TRBJ2-2
size: many
V: TRBV12-3/TRBV12-4
DNA: TGTGCCAGCAGATCGGGACCGACCGGGGAGCTGTTTTTT
CDR3: CASRSGPTGELFF

D: TRBD1
J: TRBJ2-1
size: .
V: TRBV6-5
DNA: TGTGCCAGCAGAAGGACAGGGGACAACAATGAGCAGTTCTTC
CDR3: CASRRTGDNNEQFF

D: .
J: TRBJ2-1
size: .
V: TRBV12-3/TRBV12-4
DNA: TGTGCCAGCAGTCACGGGACAAGTACTTACAATGAGCAGTTCTTC
CDR3: CASSHGTSTYNEQFF

D: TRBD1
J: TRBJ2-3
size: .
V: TRBV12-3/TRBV12-4
DNA: TGTGCCAGCACAAAATCGGGACAGGTGACAGATACGCAGTATTTT
CDR3: CASTKSGQVTDTQYF

D: .
J: TRBJ2-7
size: .
V: TRBV5-1
DNA: TGCGCCAGCAGCTCTCTGTCCTACAATGAGCAGTACTTC
CDR3: CASSSLSYNEQYF

D: TRBD1
J: TRBJ2-1
size: .
V: TRBV28
DNA: TGTGCCAGCAGAAGAACACAGGGGGCTCACAATGAGCAGTTCTTC
CDR3: CASRRTQGAHNEQFF

D: .
J: TRBJ1-5
size: .
V: TRBV21-1
DNA: TGTGCCAGCAGCGCAAACAAGGAAACAGGGGAGCAGCCCCAGCATTTT
CDR3: CASSANKETGEQPQHF

D: TRBD2
J: TRBJ2-7
size: .
V: TRBV2
DNA: TGTGCCAGCAGTGAACCAACTAGCGGGGATAAAATCCTTTCCTACAATGAGCAGTACTTC
CDR3: CASSEPTSGDKILSYNEQYF

D: .
J: TRBJ2-1
size: .
V: TRBV5-1
DNA: TGCGCCAGCAGCTTGGTCGCACGACGGGGGAACAATGAGCAGTTCTTC
CDR3: CASSLVARRGNNEQFF

D: .
J: TRBJ2-7
size: .
V: TRBV5-1
DNA: TGCGCCAGCAGCTATGAGGGTTCCTACGAGCAGTACTTC
CDR3: CASSYEGSYEQYF

D: .
J: TRBJ2-1
size: few
V: TRBV5-1
DNA: TGCGCCAGCAGCTTGATCCGCGGACAAAGCTCCTACAATGAGCAGTTCTTC
CDR3: CASSLIRGQSSYNEQFF

D: .
J: TRBJ2-5
size: .
V: TRBV29-1
DNA: TGCAGCGTTGAAATGCCGGGACGACAAGAGACCCAGTACTTC
CDR3: CSVEMPGRQETQYF

D: .
J: TRBJ2-1
size: .
V: TRBV25-1
DNA: TGTGCCAGCAGTGGGGCAGGGGGGCAGAATGAGCAGTTCTTC
CDR3: CASSGAGGQNEQFF

D: .
J: TRBJ2-7
size: few
V: TRBV14
DNA: TGTGCCAGCAGCCAAGACAGGGTTGGCGAGCAGTACTTC
CDR3: CASSQDRVGEQYF

D: .
J: TRBJ2-2
size: .
V: TRBV19
DNA: TGTGCCAGTAGTATAGGGGACAACGCCATCGGGGAGCTGTTTTTT
CDR3: CASSIGDNAIGELFF

D: .
J: TRBJ2-5
size: .
V: TRBV28
DNA: TGTGCCAGCAGTTTAGGGTATCGGGGCTCCGCAGAGACCCAGTACTTC
CDR3: CASSLGYRGSAETQYF

D: TRBD1
J: TRBJ1-5
size: .
V: TRBV12-3/TRBV12-4
DNA: TGTGCCAGCAGTTTAGAGTGGTCGGACAGGGGCCCGAAGGACAATCAGCCCCAGCATTTT
CDR3: CASSLEWSDRGPKDNQPQHF

D: TRBD1
J: TRBJ1-1
size: .
V: TRBV12-3/TRBV12-4
DNA: TGTGCCAGCAGTTTAGAACTAGACAGGGGCAGGGCTGAAGCTTTCTTT
CDR3: CASSLELDRGRAEAFF

D: .
J: TRBJ2-1
size: .
V: TRBV4-2
DNA: TGTGCCAGCAGCCAAGATATCACCGGGCAGTTCTACAATGAGCAGTTCTTC
CDR3: CASSQDITGQFYNEQFF

D: .
J: TRBJ2-3
size: many
V: TRBV10-3
DNA: TGTGCCATCAGTGGAACCCAGGGCACAGATACGCAGTATTTT
CDR3: CAISGTQGTDTQYF

D: .
J: TRBJ2-2
size: .
V: TRBV5-1
DNA: TGCGCCAGCAGCTTGGATGGCCACGCCGGGGAGCTGTTTTTT
CDR3: CASSLDGHAGELFF

D: TRBD2
J: TRBJ2-3
size: few
V: TRBV24-1
DNA: TGTGCCACCAGTGATCCCGGGACTAGCGGGAAATGGGCAGATACGCAGTATTTT
CDR3: CATSDPGTSGKWADTQYF

D: .
J: TRBJ2-7
size: .
V: TRBV21-1
DNA: TGTGCCAGCAGCATAGGACAGGGGGCTCCCTACGAGCAGTACTTC
CDR3: CASSIGQGAPYEQYF

D: .
J: TRBJ2-5
size: .
V: TRBV27
DNA: TGTGCCAGCAGTTTGAGACAAAGTAGAGAGACCCAGTACTTC
CDR3: CASSLRQSRETQYF

D: TRBD1
J: TRBJ1-2
size: .
V: TRBV30
DNA: TGTGCCTGGAGTAAACAGGGGAACTATGGCTACACCTTC
CDR3: CAWSKQGNYGYTF

D: .
J: TRBJ2-3
size: few
V: TRBV7-2
DNA: TGTGCCAGCAGTTCCGTCGCCGATACGCAGTATTTT
CDR3: CASSSVADTQYF

D: .
J: TRBJ1-6
size: few
V: TRBV7-3
DNA: TGTGCCAGCAGCTTAACCAACAATTCACCCCTCCACTTT
CDR3: CASSLTNNSPLHF

D: .
J: TRBJ2-2
size: .
V: TRBV5-1
DNA: TGCGCCAGCAGCTTGGAAGGCAGGGGGGGCGCCGGGGAGCTGTTTTTT
CDR3: CASSLEGRGGAGELFF

D: .
J: TRBJ2-1
size: few
V: TRBV20-1
DNA: TGCAGCGCCCCTGGGGTCCTCCAGCGCCGAAATGAGCAGTTCTTC
CDR3: CSAPGVLQRRNEQFF

D: TRBD2
J: TRBJ2-7
size: many
V: TRBV10-3
DNA: TGTGCCATCAGTGAGTCGACTAGCGGGGGCTACGAGCAGTACTTC
CDR3: CAISESTSGGYEQYF

D: TRBD2
J: TRBJ2-4
size: .
V: TRBV7-9
DNA: TGTGCCAGCAGCCCCATGAGCGGGAGCCAGAACATTCAGTACTTC
CDR3: CASSPMSGSQNIQYF

D: .
J: TRBJ2-7
size: .
V: TRBV7-2
DNA: TGTGCCAGCAGCTTAGCGAGCGTCGGCGAGCAGTACTTC
CDR3: CASSLASVGEQYF

D: .
J: TRBJ2-1
size: .
V: TRBV5-1
DNA: TGCGCCGGCAGCTTACAGGGCCCTCAGAATGAGCAGTTCTTC
CDR3: CAGSLQGPQNEQFF

D: .
J: TRBJ2-5
size: many
V: TRBV29-1
DNA: TGCAGCGTTGAAGAGACGGGAGTCGAGACCCAGTACTTC
CDR3: CSVEETGVETQYF

D: .
J: TRBJ2-5
size: few
V: TRBV4-2
DNA: TGTGCCAGCAGCCAAGATGGCAGCCGGGAGACCCAGTACTTC
CDR3: CASSQDGSRETQYF

D: TRBD2
J: TRBJ2-1
size: .
V: TRBV19
DNA: TGTGCCAGTAGTATAGTTACTAGCGGAGTACAGTATGAGCAGTTCTTC
CDR3: CASSIVTSGVQYEQFF

D: TRBD1
J: TRBJ2-7
size: few
V: TRBV7-2
DNA: TGTGCCAGCAGCTTATACGACAGGGCGAGCTCCTACGAGCAGTACTTC
CDR3: CASSLYDRASSYEQYF

D: .
J: TRBJ2-5
size: once
V: TRBV21-1
DNA: TGTGCCAGCAAATTCTCCCTAGCGGGGAGCCAAGAGACCCAGTACTTC
CDR3: CASKFSLAGSQETQYF

D: .
J: TRBJ2-1
size: .
V: TRBV12-3/TRBV12-4
DNA: TGTGCCAGCAGAACCCAGTCGATGGGTAATGAGCAGTTCTTC
CDR3: CASRTQSMGNEQFF

D: .
J: TRBJ2-1
size: many
V: TRBV4-1
DNA: TGCGCCAGCAGCCTTTCGGATGCCCACAATGAGCAGTTCTTC
CDR3: CASSLSDAHNEQFF

D: .
J: TRBJ2-5
size: .
V: TRBV20-1
DNA: TGCAGTGCCGTTAGCTGGGGCCAAGAGACCCAGTACTTC
CDR3: CSAVSWGQETQYF

D: TRBD1
J: TRBJ1-6
size: few
V: TRBV7-9
DNA: TGTGCCAGCAGCCGAGGACAGGGCTTCTATAATTCACCCCTCCACTTT
CDR3: CASSRGQGFYNSPLHF